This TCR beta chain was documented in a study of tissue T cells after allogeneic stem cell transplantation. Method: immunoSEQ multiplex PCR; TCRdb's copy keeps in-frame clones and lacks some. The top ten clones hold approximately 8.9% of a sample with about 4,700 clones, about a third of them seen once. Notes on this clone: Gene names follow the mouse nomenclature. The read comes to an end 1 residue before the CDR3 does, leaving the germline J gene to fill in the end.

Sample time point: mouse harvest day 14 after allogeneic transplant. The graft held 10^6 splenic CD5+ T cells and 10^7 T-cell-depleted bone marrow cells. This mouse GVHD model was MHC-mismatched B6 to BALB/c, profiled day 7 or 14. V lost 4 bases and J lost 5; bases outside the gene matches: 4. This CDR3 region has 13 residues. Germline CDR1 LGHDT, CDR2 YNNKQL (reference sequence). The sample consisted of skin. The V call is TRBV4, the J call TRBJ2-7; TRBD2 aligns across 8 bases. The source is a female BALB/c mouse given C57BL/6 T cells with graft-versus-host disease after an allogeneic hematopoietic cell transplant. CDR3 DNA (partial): TGTGCCAGCAGCTGGGGGGGGGCTCATGAACAGTAC. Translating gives CASSWGGAHEQY. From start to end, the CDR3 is CASSWGGAHEQYF.